These 15 T cell receptor beta chains originate from one sample sequenced in a study of CD8 T cells in ankylosing spondylitis. From the 5' RACE reads, TCRdb called clonotypes with MiXCR, one entry per CDR3 protein. The repertoire includes some 180,000 distinct CDR3 sequences, over 15% of them detected once, and 4.3% sits in the top ten. Sequencing was carried out using blood, either unsorted or a sorted T cell fraction (not recorded which). The receptor set was obtained from a male donor under 30 with ankylosing spondylitis or in good health (not recorded which).

This clonotype came up many times. V is TRBV20-1 and J is TRBJ1-1; D gene unclear. The CDR3 is made up of 16 amino acids. Germline CDR1 is DFQATT and CDR2 is SNEGSKA (reference sequence). The germline V and J ends were trimmed by 3 bases and 1 base, with 18 bases remaining between them. The CDR3 sequence is CSASSPFRATNTEAFF. Here the CDR3 DNA reads TGCAGTGCTAGCTCTCCGTTCCGGGCCACGAACACTGAAGCTTTCTTT.

This clonotype was recorded many times. The gene calls are TRBV5-1 and TRBJ2-3, with 8 nucleotides matching TRBD2. The trim removed 0 bases at V and 2 bases at J, leaving 2 bases unmatched. Germline V gives CDR1 SGHRS, CDR2 YFSETQ. The CDR3 is made up of 15 amino acids. The CDR3 coding sequence is TGCGCCAGCAGCTTGGGCGGGAGGACCACAGATACGCAGTATTTT. It is translated as CASSLGGRTTDTQYF.

The sample holds many counts of this clonotype. The chain links TRBV20-1 to TRBJ2-1; 9 bases line up with TRBD2. CDR1 DFQATT and CDR2 SNEGSKA come from the germline V gene (reference sequence). This CDR3 is built from 14 residues. Trimming cost V 3 bases and J 4 bases; bases outside gene matches: 4. The CDR3 sequence is CSASRTSDYNEQFF. The CDR3 DNA sequence: TGCAGTGCTAGCAGGACTAGCGATTACAATGAGCAGTTCTTC.

This sequence joins TRBV20-1 and TRBJ2-1, with D maybe TRBD2 (6 bases). CDR1 and CDR2 (germline): DFQATT, SNEGSKA (reference sequence). V gave up 4 bases and J gave up 3 bases, with 13 bases separating them. The CDR3 extends over 14 amino acids. The DNA for the CDR3 is TGCAGTGCTACACTAGGGGACTTCTACAATGAGCAGTTCTTC. Protein product: CSATLGDFYNEQFF.

CDR3 nucleotides: TGTGCCAGCAGCCTCCCCCCCCTAGGACAGGCTTCCTACGAGCAGTACTTC. It translates to CASSLPPLGQASYEQYF. The V gene is TRBV5-5, the J gene TRBJ2-7, with TRBD1 matching 7 bases. Unmatched junction bases numbered 14, after V lost 4 bases and J lost 1 base. CDR1 SGHKS and CDR2 YYEKEE come from the germline V gene (reference sequence). The CDR3 is 17 residues long.

This clonotype was seen repeatedly, ten times or more. The CDR3 coding sequence is TGTGCCAGCAGTGACCGTACAGGGGGCCACGAAAAACTGTTTTTT. It is translated as CASSDRTGGHEKLFF. The genes are TRBV6-2 or TRBV6-3 and TRBJ1-4; 9 bases are shared with TRBD1. The length of the CDR3 is 15 residues. V shed 5 bases and J 8 bases; nucleotides not matched to a gene: 9. The V gene's germline CDR1 is MNHEY and CDR2 SVGEGT.

This chain links TRBV12-5 with TRBJ2-3; D possibly corresponds to TRBD2 (6 bases). The V end was cut by 6 bases, the J end by 4 bases, with 14 bases between. This CDR3 spans 14 amino acids. Looked up from germline, CDR1 is LGHNT and CDR2 is FRNRAP. Written as DNA, the CDR3 is TGTGCTAGTGGCAAATGGGGGGAAGCAGATACGCAGTATTTT. It specifies CASGKWGEADTQYF. The full variable domain, rest sourced from reference TRBV12-5 and TRBJ2-3, is DARVTQTPRHKVTEMGQEVTMRCQPILGHNTVFWYRQTMMQGLELLAYFRNRAPLDDSGMPKDRFSAEMPDATLATLKIQPSEPRDSAVYFCASGKWGEADTQYFGPGTRLTVL.

This clonotype was counted ten times or more. Relative to the germline gene, one junction end is altered; a read error may explain this. The gene calls are TRBV6-1 and TRBJ1-2; possibly TRBD1 for D (6 bases). CDR3 length: 15 amino acids. The germline V gene encodes CDR1 MNHNS and CDR2 SASEGT. The CDR3 DNA is TGTGCCAGCAGCGAAGAAAACCGGGACATTTATGGCTACACCTTC. It yields the protein CASSEENRDIYGYTF.

This clonotype was counted ten times or more. This chain connects TRBV10-2 to TRBJ2-1; D might be TRBD2 (6 bases). Trimming cost V 6 bases and J 4 bases, with 16 bases left between them. There are 15 residues in the CDR3. Looked up from germline, CDR1 is WSHSY and CDR2 is SAAADI. CDR3 sequence reads: CASRSSGVTYNEQFF. The CDR3 nucleotides read TGCGCCAGCAGAAGTAGCGGCGTTACTTACAATGAGCAGTTCTTC.

This clonotype has ten or more counts. The chain has TRBV12-3 or TRBV12-4 and TRBJ2-1, with unresolved D. CDR3 length: 11 amino acids. V was cut by 7 bases and J by 7 bases, with 8 bases left in between. The DNA of the CDR3 is TGTGCCAGCAAATGGGTTAATGAGCAGTTCTTC. It translates to CASKWVNEQFF.

This clonotype was counted many times. This chain joins TRBV12-3 or TRBV12-4 and TRBJ2-5, with TRBD2 identical over 14 bases. The CDR3 covers 17 residues. V shed 6 bases and J 6 bases; nucleotides not matched to a gene: 12. CDR3 coding DNA: TGTGCCAGCAGCCAGGCTTTTGGGACTAGCGGGAGTAAGACCCAGTACTTC. Translated, it gives CASSQAFGTSGSKTQYF.

This clonotype has at least ten counts. The J gene is TRBJ2-1, the V gene TRBV20-1; 9 bases agree with TRBD2. CDR1 and CDR2 (germline): DFQATT, SNEGSKA (reference sequence). The CDR3 has 12 amino acids. J was trimmed by 6 bases and V by 8 bases; bases with no gene match: 5. The CDR3 region has the DNA TGCAGTCTAGCGGGGAGCCTCAATGAGCAGTTCTTC. It codes for CSLAGSLNEQFF.

The chain employs TRBV6-6 and TRBJ1-5; 11 bases are a match to TRBD1. The CDR3 has 16 residues. Germline CDR1 is MNHNY and CDR2 is SVGAGI (reference sequence). The V gene end was trimmed by 5 bases and the J gene end by 4 bases; junction bases not matched to a gene: 7. The CDR3 spells CASSETGTGGNQPQHF. The CDR3 region has the DNA TGTGCCAGCAGTGAGACCGGGACAGGGGGTAATCAGCCCCAGCATTTT.

This clonotype was counted at least ten times. The chain recombines TRBV4-2 with TRBJ2-7; D might be TRBD2 (5 bases). This CDR3 comprises 14 residues. CDR1 and CDR2 from the germline V gene are LGHNA and YNFKEQ. Trimming took 4 bases from V and 3 from J, leaving 13 bases between them. The CDR3 coding sequence is TGTGCCAGCAGCCCGGACTCTGGCTACTACGAGCAGTACTTC. Its translation is CASSPDSGYYEQYF.

This clonotype has at least ten counts. The CDR3 DNA reads as TGCAGCGTTGAAGACCCTACGCAGTATTTT. Translation gives CSVEDPTQYF. This rearrangement joins TRBV29-1 to TRBJ2-3; D gene ambiguous. Germline values: CDR1 SQVTM, CDR2 ANQGSEA. Trimming removed 0 bases from V and 8 bases from J, with 3 bases in between. The CDR3 length is 10 residues.